These 14 T cell receptor beta chains came from one sample sequenced in a study of neurological immune-mediated disorders. TCRdb reprocessed the 5' RACE reads via MiXCR and lists one record per CDR3 protein. The sample contains 30,000 to 45,000 distinct CDR3 sequences, approximately 10% of which appear only once. Input material: CD4+ T cells from blood. The receptors stem from a woman aged 25 to 39 with HTLV-1-associated myelopathy (HAM/TSP).

This clonotype was seen many times. V is TRBV5-1 and J is TRBJ2-1; no clear D. The CDR3 consists of 17 residues. Per germline, CDR1 SGHRS and CDR2 YFSETQ. Trimming removed 1 base from V and 1 base from J, with 15 bases in between. CDR3 nucleotide sequence: TGCGCCAGCAGCTTGCCGTCAGACACCTTTTCCTACAATGAGCAGTTCTTC. It codes for CASSLPSDTFSYNEQFF.

This chain connects TRBV7-2 to TRBJ1-2, with D possibly TRBD1 on 5 matching bases. Looked up from germline, CDR1 is SGHTA and CDR2 is FQGNSA. Trimming took 4 bases from V and 5 from J, leaving 11 bases between them. This CDR3 has 13 amino acids. In nucleotides, the CDR3 is TGTGCCAGCAGCTACCAGGGTGAATATGGCTACACCTTC. Translated: CASSYQGEYGYTF.

This clonotype has more than one count but fewer than ten. The chain employs TRBV30 and TRBJ1-2; the D is unclear. V was pared by 4 bases and J by 7 bases, with 16 bases between. Germline loops: CDR1 GTSNPN, CDR2 SVGIG (reference sequence). The CDR3 is 13 amino acids. The CDR3, as DNA: TGTGCCTGGAACCCCCCGAATCGGGGTGGCTACACCTTC. It specifies CAWNPPNRGGYTF.

With respect to this clonotype: A read error is possible here, since a much larger clone lies one base away. This chain uses TRBV19 with TRBJ1-5, with a tentative D call TRBD1 (6 bases). V lost 4 bases, J lost 8 bases, and 15 bases lay in between. This CDR3 is 14 amino acids long. Germline CDR1 reads LNHDA; CDR2 reads SQIVND (reference sequence). The CDR3 loop reads CASSTTGSSKPQHF. The CDR3, as DNA: TGTGCCAGTAGTACTACAGGGTCAAGTAAGCCCCAGCATTTT.

In its sample, this clonotype was seen many times. The CDR3 reads CASSLVEGPQHF. In DNA, the CDR3 is TGTGCCAGCAGCTTAGTGGAAGGGCCCCAGCATTTT. The V gene is TRBV7-9, the J gene TRBJ1-5; D uncertain. CDR3 length: 12 amino acids. The V gene lost 1 base and the J gene lost 9 bases, with 7 bases spanning the gap. Per germline, CDR1 SEHNR and CDR2 FQNEAQ (reference sequence).

This clonotype has a count of ten or more. This chain links TRBV5-1 with TRBJ1-2, with D tentatively TRBD1 (6 bases). The germline V gene encodes CDR1 SGHRS and CDR2 YFSETQ. The CDR3 runs 14 residues. The V end was cut by 1 base, the J end by 8 bases, with 15 bases between. The CDR3 DNA reads TGCGCCAGCAGCTTGTCACAGGGATCTAGGGGCTACACCTTC. Translating gives CASSLSQGSRGYTF. The whole variable domain, filled in from reference TRBV5-1 and TRBJ1-2, reads KAGVTQTPRYLIKTRGQQVTLSCSPISGHRSVSWYQQTPGQGLQFLFEYFSETQRNKGNFPGRFSGRQFSNSRSEMNVSTLELGDSALYLCASSLSQGSRGYTFGSGTRLTVV.

As for this clonotype: One junction end does not reproduce the germline sequence, and a read error may be involved. The rearrangement links TRBV20-1 to TRBJ1-1; 8 positions match TRBD1. The CDR3 sequence is 14 residues long. Germline values: CDR1 DFQATT, CDR2 SNEGSKA (reference sequence). For the CDR3, the DNA is TGCAGTGCTAGTGGTCAGGGGGCGAACACTGAAACTTTCTTT. Translation: CSASGQGANTETFF.

As for this clonotype: The junction differs from germline at one of its ends, possibly a read error. This chain connects TRBV10-2 to TRBJ2-7; D gene unclear. The CDR3 loop spans 16 amino acids. CDR1 WSHSY and CDR2 SAAADI come from the germline V gene. The CDR3 DNA reads TGTGCCAGCATACCCAGCCAGATGCCCAACTCCTACGAGCAGTACTTC. Translation: CASIPSQMPNSYEQYF.

This clonotype was found many times. This rearrangement joins TRBV5-1 to TRBJ1-1, with D possibly being TRBD1 (5 bases). CDR1 is SGHRS, CDR2 YFSETQ, per germline. CDR3 length equals 15 residues. The V gene lost 3 bases and the J gene lost 1 base, with 13 bases spanning the gap. The CDR3 region has the DNA TGCGCCAGCAGCTACCCCTATACAGGGAACACTGAAGCTTTCTTT. Encoded protein: CASSYPYTGNTEAFF.

Many counts were recorded for this clonotype. The V and J genes are TRBV5-1 and TRBJ2-4; D unresolved. The CDR3 extends over 15 amino acids. Looked up from germline, CDR1 is SGHRS and CDR2 is YFSETQ. The germline V and J ends were trimmed by 4 bases and 0 bases, with 11 bases remaining between them. CDR3 protein: CASSPGEIAKNIQYF. CDR3 bases: TGCGCCAGCAGCCCCGGAGAGATAGCCAAAAACATTCAGTACTTC.

This clonotype was seen many times. The chain couples TRBV11-3 to TRBJ2-1; D call uncertain. This CDR3 region has 15 residues. V lost 5 bases and J 5 bases, leaving 16 bases between the germline ends. Germline V lookup: CDR1 SGHNT, CDR2 YENEEA. The DNA for the CDR3 is TGTGCCAGCAGCGCGAATCAACCTCTTAACAATGAGCAGTTCTTC. Translating gives CASSANQPLNNEQFF.

At least ten counts were recorded for this clonotype. The chain recombines TRBV7-2 with TRBJ2-7, with 11 bases fitting TRBD2. This CDR3 spans 15 amino acids. CDR1 and CDR2 (germline): SGHTA, FQGNSA. The trim removed 7 bases at V and 2 bases at J, leaving 7 bases unmatched. The CDR3 region is CASTSSGGPTYEQYF. In DNA form, the CDR3 reads TGTGCCAGCACCTCTAGCGGGGGGCCCACCTACGAGCAGTACTTC.

Many counts were recorded for this clonotype. The J gene is TRBJ2-3, the V gene TRBV7-3; the match to TRBD2 covers 7 bases. V lost 2 bases and J lost 2; bases outside the gene matches: 7. CDR3 length: 16 amino acids. Per germline, CDR1 SGHTA and CDR2 FQGTGA. CDR3 nucleotides: TGTGCCAGCAGCTTATCCCTCGGGGGGATCACAGATACGCAGTATTTT. Translated, it gives CASSLSLGGITDTQYF.

The table lists this clonotype with many counts. The chain is built from TRBV27 and TRBJ1-5, with D hard to call. The CDR3 length is 15 residues. Germline V gene lookup returns CDR1 MNHEY and CDR2 SMNVEV (reference sequence). V was pared by 7 bases and J by 3 bases, with 16 bases between. In DNA, the CDR3 is TGTGCCAGCAAGTTAGGCCCCGGGGACAATCAGCCCCAGCATTTT. This codes for CASKLGPGDNQPQHF.